These 22 T cell receptor beta chains share one sample of origin, sequenced in a study of blood T cell repertoires in COVID-19 (dated by TCRdb to about 2020). The library was produced with the immunoSEQ multiplex PCR assay. The table comes from immuneACCESS by way of TCRdb, which keeps in-frame sequences with V and J called. Part of the clones is missing from these tables; in studies checked, under half for an unresolved V gene and the rest for unknown reasons. Counted in this sample were about 400,000 clones; over 75% of them appeared once. The ten largest clones take up roughly 1.9% of the sample. Sequenced material: PBMCs or T cells enriched from blood (not recorded which). Every receptor here comes from a woman aged 40 to 50 with acute COVID-19.

V usage is TRBV24-1 and J usage is TRBJ2-3; weak D call: TRBD1 (6 bases). The CDR3 length is 14 residues. Germline CDR1 is KGHDR and CDR2 is SFDVKD. V was cut by 0 bases and J by 4 bases, with 7 bases left in between. The CDR3 loop is CATSDLAGADTQYF. The DNA for the CDR3 is TGTGCCACCAGTGATTTGGCAGGGGCAGATACGCAGTATTTT.

J is TRBJ2-5 and V is TRBV18, with a weak D call TRBD1 (6 bases). Germline CDR1 KGHSH, CDR2 LQKENI. V was trimmed by 5 bases and J by 1 base, leaving 8 bases between them. This CDR3 spans 13 amino acids. This CDR3 is CASSGGPQETQYF. CDR3 bases: TGTGCCAGCTCAGGGGGCCCCCAAGAGACCCAGTACTTC. The whole variable domain, filled in from reference TRBV18 and TRBJ2-5, reads NAGVMQNPRHLVRRRGQEARLRCSPMKGHSHVYWYRQLPEEGLKFMVYLQKENIIDESGMPKERFSAEFPKEGPSILRIQQVVRGDSAAYFCASSGGPQETQYFGPGTRLLVL.

This clone has a single count. This sequence joins TRBV23-1 and TRBJ2-5; 8 bases match TRBD1. TRBV23-1 has ORF status, its function being uncertain. V dropped 6 bases and J dropped 4; count of bases not matched to a gene: 4. The CDR3 consists of 13 residues. CDR3 nucleotide sequence: TGCGCCAGCAGCCGGACAGGGACAGAGACCCAGTACTTC. It yields the protein CASSRTGTETQYF.

This chain uses TRBV6-5 with TRBJ2-2, with 8 bases aligning to TRBD2. Germline V gene sequence: CDR1 MNHEY, CDR2 SVGAGI. V lost 11 bases, J lost 5 bases, and 13 bases stayed unmatched. The CDR3 length is 15 residues. CDR3 amino acids: CARKGKRGSTGELFF. As DNA, the CDR3 is TGTGCCCGCAAGGGGAAGCGGGGGAGTACCGGGGAGCTGTTTTTT.

The CDR3 sequence is CASSLAGSGGYNEQFF. The CDR3 bases are TGTGCCAGCAGCTTAGCAGGCAGCGGGGGATACAATGAGCAGTTCTTC. The chain carries TRBV7-6 and TRBJ2-1; TRBD2 agrees at 8 bases. This CDR3 region has 16 residues. Germline V gene data show CDR1 as SGHVS and CDR2 as FNYEAQ. The junction had 5 bases not matched to a gene; V was cut back by 0 bases and J by 4 bases.

The V call is TRBV6-5, the J call TRBJ1-4; tentatively, D is TRBD1 (5 bases). Trimming left V 7 bases short and J 8 bases short, with 20 bases between. The V gene's germline CDR1 is MNHEY and CDR2 SVGAGI. The CDR3 loop spans 15 amino acids. The CDR3 reads CASKIRGGVGEKLFF. The CDR3 bases are TGTGCCAGCAAAATTAGGGGAGGAGTGGGCGAAAAACTGTTTTTT.

The chain carries TRBV12-1 and TRBJ2-1; TRBD2, the table's D call, lacks a check against the DNA. TRBV12-1 is marked as a pseudogene. This CDR3 region has 16 residues. The CDR3 here is CASSFAGTSGDNEQFF. CDR3 coding DNA: TGTGCCAGCAGCTTTGCGGGGACTAGCGGGGACAATGAGCAGTTCTTC.

This chain links TRBV6-6 with TRBJ1-5, with 10 nucleotides matching TRBD1. The CDR3 is made up of 15 amino acids. V lost 6 bases and J lost 7; bases outside the gene matches: 9. Per germline, CDR1 MNHNY and CDR2 SVGAGI (reference sequence). CDR3 DNA: TGTGCCAGCAGCTACGGACAGGGGGAAGAACAGCCCCAGCATTTT. Amino acid sequence: CASSYGQGEEQPQHF.

The rearrangement links TRBV6-5 to TRBJ2-3; 9 bases align to TRBD1. CDR3 length equals 15 residues. V trimming: 6 bases; J trimming: 2 bases; junction bases outside the gene matches: 6. Germline assignment: CDR1 MNHEY and CDR2 SVGAGI. The CDR3, as DNA: TGTGCCAGCAGCTCCGGGACAGGGTACACAGATACGCAGTATTTT. Translation gives CASSSGTGYTDTQYF.

This clone was detected once. V is TRBV11-2 and J is TRBJ2-7; the D is unclear. The CDR3 runs 12 residues. Germline CDR1 and CDR2: SGHAT and FQNNGV. The V gene lost 4 bases and the J gene lost 2 bases, with 6 bases spanning the gap. This chain's CDR3 is CASSSLAYEQYF. In nucleotides, the CDR3 is TGTGCCAGCAGCTCTCTAGCCTACGAGCAGTACTTC.

In its sample, this clone was seen once. This CDR3 is CASSLVRSTDTQYF. The CDR3, as DNA: TGCGCCAGCAGCTTGGTGCGAAGCACAGATACGCAGTATTTT. The V gene is TRBV5-1, the J gene TRBJ2-3; D uncertain. From germline, CDR1 is SGHRS and CDR2 YFSETQ. This CDR3 is 14 amino acids long. V was cut by 0 bases and J by 0 bases, with 5 bases left in between.

The chain couples TRBV30 to TRBJ1-2; 9 bases line up with TRBD1. The J segment lost 4 bases and the V segment lost 4 bases, leaving 7 bases of the junction unmatched. CDR3 length: 14 amino acids. CDR1 is GTSNPN and CDR2 is SVGIG in the germline V gene (reference sequence). DNA of the CDR3: TGTGCCTGGATAACAGGGGGCACCTCCTATGGCTACACCTTC. Translation gives CAWITGGTSYGYTF.

This sequence joins TRBV29-1 and TRBJ1-5, with 8 bases identical to TRBD1. Germline trimming cut 5 bases from V and 4 bases from J; bases unmatched to any gene: 4. CDR1 and CDR2 (germline): SQVTM, ANQGSEA. CDR3 length: 13 residues. CDR3 nucleotides: TGCAGCGTTCTGGACAGGGTGAATCAGCCCCAGCATTTT. This codes for CSVLDRVNQPQHF.

The V gene is TRBV11-3, the J gene TRBJ1-2, with D perhaps TRBD1 (5 bases). Germline V gene lookup returns CDR1 SGHNT and CDR2 YENEEA. V was trimmed by 3 bases and J by 5 bases, leaving 10 bases between them. The CDR3 sequence is 13 residues long. For the CDR3, the DNA is TGTGCCAGCAGCTTCGGGGGAGGGTATGGCTACACCTTC. Its translation: CASSFGGGYGYTF.

The gene calls are TRBV15 and TRBJ1-5; D might be TRBD1 (5 bases). The CDR3 runs 17 residues. Trimming left V 0 bases short and J 2 bases short, with 14 bases between. Germline values: CDR1 LNHNV, CDR2 YYDKDF (reference sequence). The CDR3 DNA is TGTGCCACCAGCAGAGAAAAGACGGGGGTTGGCAATCAGCCCCAGCATTTT. This encodes CATSREKTGVGNQPQHF. Supplemented by reference TRBV15 and TRBJ1-5, the full variable domain reads DAMVIQNPRYQVTQFGKPVTLSCSQTLNHNVMYWYQQKSSQAPKLLFHYYDKDFNNEADTPDNFQSRRPNTSFCFLDIRSPGLGDTAMYLCATSREKTGVGNQPQHFGDGTRLSIL.

Notes on this clone: Other DNA sequences in the same sample also yield this CDR3. This chain uses TRBV5-6 with TRBJ2-7; tentative D call: TRBD1 (6 bases). Per the germline V gene, CDR1 is SGHDT and CDR2 is YYEEEE. The CDR3 runs 14 residues. V shed 2 bases and J shed 0 bases, with 9 bases lying between them. The CDR3 is CASSLGQSSYEQYF. The CDR3 DNA is TGTGCCAGCAGCTTAGGACAGAGCTCCTACGAGCAGTACTTC.

V gene TRBV11-2 combines with J gene TRBJ2-7; 7 nucleotides align to TRBD1. Germline trimming cut 5 bases from V and 2 bases from J; bases unmatched to any gene: 9. In germline, CDR1 is SGHAT, CDR2 FQNNGV. This CDR3 has 15 residues. CDR3 DNA: TGTGCCAGCAGCATTATGACAGGGTGGGCCTACGAGCAGTACTTC. Protein product: CASSIMTGWAYEQYF.

The CDR3 DNA reads TGCAGCGTTGACTCGGGAGAGACCCAGTACTTC. It codes for CSVDSGETQYF. This chain connects TRBV29-1 to TRBJ2-5; D is ambiguous. Trimming took 3 bases from V and 4 from J, leaving 6 bases between them. From germline, CDR1 is SQVTM and CDR2 ANQGSEA. The CDR3 has 11 residues.

The chain recombines TRBV19 with TRBJ2-3; D is perhaps TRBD2 (6 bases). The CDR3 length is 13 residues. Per germline, CDR1 LNHDA and CDR2 SQIVND (reference sequence). The V and J ends lost 6 bases and 5 bases respectively, with 12 bases between them. CDR3 nucleotide sequence: TGTGCCAGTAGCCCAATGGGGGGAGATACGCAGTATTTT. Amino acids: CASSPMGGDTQYF.

This chain connects TRBV19 to TRBJ1-5; D unclear. The V end was cut by 5 bases, the J end by 4 bases, with 12 bases between. This CDR3 contains 14 residues. Germline loops: CDR1 LNHDA, CDR2 SQIVND (reference sequence). CDR3 region: CASSPRDGNQPQHF. CDR3 DNA: TGTGCCAGTAGTCCACGTGACGGGAATCAGCCCCAGCATTTT.

The chain links TRBV19 to TRBJ1-1; perhaps TRBD1 as D (5 bases). Trimming pared 4 bases from V and 0 bases from J, leaving 12 bases between. Germline loops: CDR1 LNHDA, CDR2 SQIVND (reference sequence). CDR3 length: 15 residues. CDR3 nucleotide sequence: TGTGCCAGTAGTACCACGACGGGGGTGAACACTGAAGCTTTCTTT. Encoded protein: CASSTTTGVNTEAFF. Complete variable domain (other parts from reference TRBV19 and TRBJ1-1): DGGITQSPKYLFRKEGQNVTLSCEQNLNHDAMYWYRQDPGQGLRLIYYSQIVNDFQKGDIAEGYSVSREKKESFPLTVTSAQKNPTAFYLCASSTTTGVNTEAFFGQGTRLTVV.

The J gene is TRBJ2-2, the V gene TRBV30; 11 bases line up with TRBD2. The V gene end was trimmed by 2 bases and the J gene end by 7 bases; junction bases not matched to a gene: 6. This CDR3 has 15 residues. From germline, CDR1 is GTSNPN and CDR2 SVGIG (reference sequence). The CDR3 region is CAWSLAGGFGGELFF. In nucleotides, the CDR3 is TGTGCCTGGAGTCTAGCGGGGGGTTTTGGCGGGGAGCTGTTTTTT.